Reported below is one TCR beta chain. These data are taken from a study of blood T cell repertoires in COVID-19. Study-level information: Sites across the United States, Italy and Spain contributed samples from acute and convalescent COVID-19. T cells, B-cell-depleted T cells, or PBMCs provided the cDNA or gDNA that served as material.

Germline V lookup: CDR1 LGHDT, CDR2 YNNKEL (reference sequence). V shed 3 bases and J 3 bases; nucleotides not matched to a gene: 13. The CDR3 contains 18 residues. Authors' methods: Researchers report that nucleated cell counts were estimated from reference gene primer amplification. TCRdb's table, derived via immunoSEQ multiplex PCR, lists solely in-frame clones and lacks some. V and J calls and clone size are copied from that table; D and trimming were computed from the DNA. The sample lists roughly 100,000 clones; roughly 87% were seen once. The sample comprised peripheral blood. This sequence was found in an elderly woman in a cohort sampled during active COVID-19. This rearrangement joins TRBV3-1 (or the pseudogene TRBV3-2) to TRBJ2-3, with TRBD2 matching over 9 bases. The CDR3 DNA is TGTGCCAGCAGCCACTCCTCTAGGGCGGGAGGGGCAACAGATACGCAGTATTTT. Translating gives CASSHSSRAGGATDTQYF.